This record covers a single T cell receptor (beta chain). Clones were read by immunoSEQ multiplex PCR, and TCRdb kept only the in-frame ones, dropping some. The sample lists 55,000 to 75,000 clones, over 90% occurring once. The data were obtained in a study of cytomegalovirus exposure and HLA in healthy donors. The material sequenced was PBMCs. The sequence came from a man between 18 and 35 years old in good health and CMV-seropositive.

This CDR3 reads CASSVGGAGQPQHF. For the CDR3, the DNA is TGTGCCAGCAGCGTAGGAGGCGCCGGTCAGCCCCAGCATTTT. The chain uses TRBV9 and TRBJ1-5; no firm D call. The length of the CDR3 is 14 residues. The ends were cut back, 0 bases at V and 6 bases at J, with 10 bases in the middle. In germline, CDR1 is SGDLS, CDR2 YYNGEE.